The 9 T cell receptor beta chains in this list originate from one sample, sequenced in a study of blood T cell repertoires in COVID-19. The data were produced by immunoSEQ multiplex PCR, yet TCRdb's version contains in-frame clones alone and is incomplete. The profile shows approximately 260,000 clones, roughly 87% of them singletons. The sequenced material came from PBMCs or T cells enriched from blood (not recorded which). Receptors were obtained from a woman aged 25 to 39 with acute COVID-19.

The rearrangement joins TRBV19 to TRBJ2-7; 10 positions agree with TRBD2. After removal of 6 bases from V and 5 bases from J, the junction contained 4 bases not matched to a gene. Germline-derived CDR1 and CDR2 are LNHDA and SQIVND (reference sequence). The CDR3 sequence is 13 residues long. The chain's CDR3 is CASRRGLADEQYF. The CDR3 DNA reads TGTGCCAGTAGGAGAGGACTAGCGGACGAGCAGTACTTC.

The gene calls are TRBV5-1 and TRBJ1-3; D is unclear. The CDR3 runs to 13 residues. Trimming pared 4 bases from V and 8 bases from J, leaving 13 bases between. CDR1 is SGHRS and CDR2 is YFSETQ in the germline V gene. The CDR3 sequence is CASSPQTGDTIYF. CDR3 DNA: TGCGCCAGCAGCCCCCAGACCGGGGACACCATATATTTT.

V is TRBV12-5 and J is TRBJ2-7; D not resolved. V dropped 1 base and J dropped 1 base, with 8 bases sitting between them. Germline loops: CDR1 LGHNT, CDR2 FRNRAP. This CDR3 region has 14 residues. CDR3 residues: CASGLGHGSYEQYF. The CDR3 DNA is TGTGCTAGTGGTTTGGGACATGGGTCCTACGAGCAGTACTTC.

The rearrangement joins TRBV28 to TRBJ1-2, with D possibly being TRBD1 (6 bases). Trimming took 6 bases from V and 4 from J, leaving 12 bases between them. This CDR3 region has 13 residues. The germline V gene has CDR1 MDHEN and CDR2 SYDVKM. CDR3 sequence reads: CASSSGQFYGYTF. CDR3 bases: TGTGCCAGCAGCTCCGGACAGTTCTATGGCTACACCTTC.

The chain joins TRBV28 to TRBJ2-5; 8 bases align to TRBD1. V dropped 7 bases and J dropped 5; count of bases not matched to a gene: 6. The CDR3 spans 13 residues. Germline values: CDR1 MDHEN, CDR2 SYDVKM. The CDR3 region has the DNA TGTGCCAGCATGCAGGGGGCGGGGGAGACCCAGTACTTC. Residues: CASMQGAGETQYF.

The chain uses TRBV5-1 and TRBJ1-2; TRBD1 agrees at 9 bases. The CDR3 covers 14 residues. V shed 4 bases and J 8 bases; nucleotides not matched to a gene: 9. Per germline, CDR1 SGHRS and CDR2 YFSETQ. The CDR3 bases are TGCGCCAGCAGCCCGACGACAGGGGGTGGGGGCTACACCTTC. Its translation is CASSPTTGGGGYTF.

The rearrangement joins TRBV19 to TRBJ2-1, with 10 nucleotides matching TRBD2. The CDR3 spans 13 residues. The germline CDR1 and CDR2 sequences are LNHDA and SQIVND (reference sequence). Trimming removed 3 bases from V and 9 bases from J; junction bases left unmatched: 2. CDR3 sequence reads: CASSIRTSGEQFF. The CDR3 DNA sequence: TGTGCCAGTAGTATTAGGACTAGCGGTGAGCAGTTCTTC. The variable domain in full, with the rest retrieved from reference TRBV19 and TRBJ2-1, is DGGITQSPKYLFRKEGQNVTLSCEQNLNHDAMYWYRQDPGQGLRLIYYSQIVNDFQKGDIAEGYSVSREKKESFPLTVTSAQKNPTAFYLCASSIRTSGEQFFGPGTRLTVL.

V is TRBV28 and J is TRBJ2-7, with TRBD1 matching 10 bases. This CDR3 is built from 15 residues. Trimming removed 5 bases from V and 4 bases from J; junction bases left unmatched: 8. CDR1 is MDHEN and CDR2 is SYDVKM in the germline V gene. DNA of the CDR3: TGTGCCAGCAGTCTAGGGACAGGGGCGGGGTACGAGCAGTACTTC. Encoded protein: CASSLGTGAGYEQYF. Using reference TRBV28 and TRBJ2-7 for the parts outside the CDR3, the full variable domain is DVKVTQSSRYLVKRTGEKVFLECVQDMDHENMFWYRQDPGLGLRLIYFSYDVKMKEKGDIPEGYSVSREKKERFSLILESASTNQTSMYLCASSLGTGAGYEQYFGPGTRLTVT.

The chain uses TRBV5-4 and TRBJ1-4; 9 positions match TRBD1. Germline trimming cut 2 bases from V and 8 bases from J; bases unmatched to any gene: 10. CDR1 is SGHNT, CDR2 YYREEE, per germline (reference sequence). The CDR3 totals 16 residues. CDR3 in DNA: TGTGCCAGCAGCTTAGGGACGCAGACAGGGGGAGAAAAACTGTTTTTT. It translates to CASSLGTQTGGEKLFF.